This TCR beta chain was identified during a study of blood T cell repertoires in COVID-19 (dated by TCRdb to the early 2020s). Regarding the study in general: The collaborator samples originated in the United States, Italy and Spain and spanned the acute and convalescent phases of COVID-19. A de-identified subject ID, COVID-19 status, age in years and sex were almost always included in the sample metadata. Deeply sampled blood TCRbeta repertoires from subjects exposed to, actively infected with, or recovered from COVID-19 were included in the dataset. The prospective study material was composed of cDNA or gDNA derived from T cells, B-cell-depleted T cells, or PBMCs. Samples came from the ongoing ImmuneRACE study (first 160 participants) plus 1,254 subjects from 6 global collaborators. HLA class I and class II types, where available, came from metadata supplied by the sample provider rather than from assay-based typing. The repertoires were released in a freely available public database meant as a resource for research on the immune response to SARS-CoV-2.

Remarks on this clone: This receptor's antigen is unknown. One base away there is no much larger clone; base qualities are not given.

The immunoSEQ Assay, a bias-controlled multiplex PCR, was used to amplify TCRbeta CDR3 regions from genomic DNA. The original pipeline was this. Within the assay, amplification of reference gene primers was used to estimate how many nucleated cells each sample contained. To quantify the absolute abundance of each unique TCRbeta CDR3 rearrangement, sequence reads were collapsed and filtered. For each sample, productive Simpson clonality was calculated by taking the square root of Simpson's diversity index across productive rearrangements. The source is immuneACCESS, and TCRdb retained only in-frame sequences with V and J called. Part of the clones is not carried over; for the studies checked, unresolved V genes explain less than half of this, and the remainder is unexplained. D and trimming come from the DNA, and the V and J calls and clone size come from that table. This sample is represented by some 150,000 clones; around 83% of them were singletons. The top ten clonotypes cover over 9% of the sample.

V was cut back by 2 bases and J by 0 bases, leaving a gap of 4 bases between them. The CDR3 runs 14 amino acids, cysteine and phenylalanine included. Of the read, only the CDR3 DNA is kept; its 42 bases are in frame from base 1. From a lookup of the germline V gene, CDR1 and CDR2 are MNHEY and SVGEGT. Enrolling through a virtual design, the prospective study's participants ranged in age from about 18 to 89 years and lived across approximately 25 United States geographic areas. In the prospective study, cohorts were assigned on the basis of participant-reported clinical history obtained from a screening survey and a study questionnaire. Recovered participants in ImmuneRACE Cohort 3 were defined by two consecutive negative NP/OP PCR tests, clearance by a healthcare professional, or resolution of symptoms. Mobile phlebotomists in the prospective study collected whole blood, serum and a nasopharyngeal or oropharyngeal swab from every participant. Additional blood draws and questionnaires over an approximately 2-month period could optionally be provided by prospective study participants. Prospective study blood samples were shipped either frozen or at room temperature before DNA extraction.

Summary of the overall study and its limitations: The amount of clinical and demographic metadata varied by source and participant and was provided uncurated.

The sample consisted of PBMCs or T cells enriched from blood (not recorded which). The receptor was derived from a man between 50 and 59 years old who had recovered from COVID-19. This sequence uses TRBV6-2 or TRBV6-3 and TRBJ2-2, with the D segment identity uncertain. The CDR3 corresponds to CASSYRPNTGELFF. At the DNA level, the sequence is TGTGCCAGCAGTTACCGTCCGAACACCGGGGAGCTGTTTTTT.